The clone carrying this T cell receptor (beta chain) has just a few counts. The target antigen is unknown. V was cut by 7 bases and J by 3 bases, with 13 bases left in between. Germline CDR1 reads SNHLY; CDR2 reads FYNNEI. This CDR3 region has 13 residues. Unique molecular identifiers tagged individual cDNA molecules. TCRdb passed the 5' RACE reads through MiXCR, listing each CDR3 protein once. The repertoire has more than 65,000 distinct CDR3 sequences, roughly 15% of them found once; the top ten carry 3.9%. This sample is drawn from a study of early T cells in non-severe SARS-CoV-2 infection. Study as a whole: It was bulk RNA from unsorted whole blood that was sequenced, and the chains were unpaired.

Overall study findings and caveats: Sequences matched to VDJdb favored anti-spike CD8 responses, while private and CD4 specificities were missed.

This TCR came from an adult who was a healthcare worker with PCR-confirmed SARS-CoV-2 infection or an uninfected control (not recorded which). The chain uses TRBV2 and TRBJ2-7; D call uncertain. The material was whole blood, obtained at baseline. The CDR3 is CASIPRTLYEQYF. The DNA of the CDR3 is TGTGCCAGCATCCCCCGGACCCTCTACGAGCAGTACTTC. The entire variable domain, with the rest obtained from reference TRBV2 and TRBJ2-7, is as follows: EPEVTQTPSHQVTQMGQEVILRCVPISNHLYFYWYRQILGQKVEFLVSFYNNEISEKSEIFDDQFSVERPDGSNFTLKIRSTKLEDSAMYFCASIPRTLYEQYFGPGTRLTVT.